This T cell receptor beta chain stems from a study of shared T cell receptors in the human thymus. V lost 4 bases and J lost 3; bases outside the gene matches: 5. CDR1 and CDR2 (germline): MNHNS, SASEGT. This CDR3 is 14 amino acids long. Measured with immunoSEQ multiplex PCR; TCRdb has only the in-frame clones, and not every one. Here the sample spans about 660,000 clones, 88% being singletons. These data are also associated with another study on human thymus T cells. From that paper: There appeared to be biased usage of V and J genes in thymic and blood repertoires. As related research reported, thymic repertoires overlapped highly among unrelated individuals.

The sample comprised thymocytes. The V gene is TRBV6-1, the J gene TRBJ2-7, with 8 nucleotides matching TRBD1. This TCR was sampled from a boy under two years old with a congenital heart defect. CDR3: CASSGRGQGYEQYF. The CDR3 DNA reads TGTGCCAGCAGTGGTCGCGGACAGGGCTACGAGCAGTACTTC.